By share of the sample, the clone carrying this T cell receptor (beta chain) is medium-sized (0.01 to 0.1%). This entry comes from a study of memory CD4+ T cells and cytomegalovirus serostatus. Whole-study context: Of the healthy Belgian adults, 9 were CMV seropositive and fewer than 30 seronegative.

Authors' analysis steps: Out-of-frame sequences were removed, leaving roughly 2.1 million distinct TCRbeta sequences. Sequencing used immunoSEQ multiplex PCR; TCRdb keeps in-frame clones, though not all of them. V and J calls and clone size are copied from that table; D and trimming were computed from the DNA. The table includes tens of thousands of clones, 76% detected once. Single viable CD3+CD4+CD8-CD45RO+ cells were sorted as the memory CD4+ T cells. Positive selection with CD4 microbeads enriched total CD4+ T cells. In germline, CDR1 is LNHDA, CDR2 SQIVND (reference sequence). V was shortened by 5 bases and J by 0 bases, with 10 bases between the two germline ends. There are 14 residues in the CDR3.

This receptor was obtained from an adult in good health and CMV-seronegative. The rearrangement links TRBV19 to TRBJ1-1; D call uncertain. Sequencing was carried out using memory CD4+ T cells from blood. For the CDR3, the DNA is TGTGCCAGTAGTGAGGTTAACATGAACACTGAAGCTTTCTTT. Translated, it gives CASSEVNMNTEAFF.